A selection of T cell receptor beta chains follows, all from one sample in a study of T cells in Graves' hyperthyroidism and ophthalmopathy. One entry per CDR3 protein results from TCRdb running MiXCR on the multiplex PCR reads. The sample includes 400,000 or so distinct CDR3 sequences, roughly 15% of them seen just once. The sequenced sample was blood. These receptor sequences come from a woman under 40 with Graves' ophthalmopathy. Both conserved end residues are part of each CDR3. D genes are given only for firm matches. The listing skips clone size in some rows; elsewhere it reads once, few, many or a size class.

TRBV20-1	many	TRBD2	TRBJ2-5	TGCAGTGCTAGAGATACTGGTAGCGGGGGGGTAGGAGAGACCCAGTACTTC	CSARDTGSGGVGETQYF
TRBV24-1	many	TRBD1	TRBJ2-2	TGTGCCACCAGTGACACTCCCTACTTCGGACAGGGGTCAGGGCCGAACACCGGGGAGCTGTTTTTT	CATSDTPYFGQGSGPNTGELFF
TRBV6-1	many	-	TRBJ1-2	TGTGCCAGCAGTCAACAGTCGACATATGGCTACACCTTC	CASSQQSTYGYTF
TRBV7-2	few	TRBD2	TRBJ2-5	TGTGCCAGCAGCTTAGTCGGGCTAGCGGGGGGGATGTACCAAGAGACCCAGTACTTC	CASSLVGLAGGMYQETQYF
TRBV20-1	few	TRBD2	TRBJ2-1	TGCAGTGCTAGAATTGCGGGGGGGGCCGAGGAGCAGTTCTTC	CSARIAGGAEEQFF
TRBV30	many	TRBD1	TRBJ1-1	TGTGCCTGGAGCCCAACCGGACAGGGGGAAACTGAAGCTTTCTTT	CAWSPTGQGETEAFF
TRBV24-1	many	-	TRBJ1-1	TGTGCCACCAGTGACCACAGGGATACTGAAGCTTTCTTT	CATSDHRDTEAFF
TRBV7-7	many	-	TRBJ2-1	TGTGCTAGCAGCTTTCGGGTTGAGCAGTTCTTC	CASSFRVEQFF
TRBV18	many	-	TRBJ1-3	TGTGCCAGCTCGGACCGGGGCCCCTCTGGAAACACCATATATTTT	CASSDRGPSGNTIYF
TRBV18	many	TRBD2	TRBJ2-2	TGTGCCAGCTCACCACGCCCAGCGGGGGGGCGCACCGGGGAGCTGTTTTTT	CASSPRPAGGRTGELFF
TRBV20-1	many	TRBD2	TRBJ2-1	TGCAGTGCTAGAAAGGCGGGGGGGCCTTTCAATGAGCAGTTCTTC	CSARKAGGPFNEQFF
TRBV12-3/TRBV12-4	many	TRBD2	TRBJ2-7	TGTGCCAGCAACCGGGGGGAGGGCTACGAGCAGTACTTC	CASNRGEGYEQYF
TRBV6-2/TRBV6-3	many	-	TRBJ1-5	TGTGCCAGCAGTTATGCGGGAAATCAGCCCCAGCATTTT	CASSYAGNQPQHF
TRBV25-1	-	TRBD2	TRBJ2-4	TGTGCCAGCAGTAGACTAGCGGGGGACATTCAGTACTTC	CASSRLAGDIQYF
TRBV27	many	-	TRBJ2-5	TGTGCCAGCAGTATCCGTCCTCGGGAGACCCAGTACTTC	CASSIRPRETQYF
TRBV20-1	many	-	TRBJ1-2	TGCAGTGCTAGAGAGGTTGGACAGCGTCGCTATGGCTACACCTTC	CSAREVGQRRYGYTF
TRBV5-1	-	TRBD2	TRBJ2-1	TGCGCCAGCAGCAAGACTAGCGGGGGCCTTAGCTCCTACAATGAGCAGTTCTTC	CASSKTSGGLSSYNEQFF
TRBV24-1	few	TRBD1	TRBJ2-1	TGTGCCACCAGTGACCTCGACAGGGGAACCTACAATGAGCAGTTCTTC	CATSDLDRGTYNEQFF
TRBV9	few	TRBD1	TRBJ1-2	TGTGCCAGCAGCGTAGCTGGGGCAGGGGGTAATGGCTACACCTTC	CASSVAGAGGNGYTF
TRBV7-9	many	TRBD2	TRBJ2-1	TGTGCCAGCACCTTAGCGGGGGGAAACAATGAGCAGTTCTTC	CASTLAGGNNEQFF
TRBV28	many	TRBD1	TRBJ1-1	TGTGCCAGCAGTTTACCGGGACAGGGCTATCTAGCTGAAGCTTTCTTT	CASSLPGQGYLAEAFF
TRBV20-1	-	-	TRBJ1-1	TGCAGTGCTAGGGCTTATCGGGAAAATGAAGCTTTCTTT	CSARAYRENEAFF
TRBV4-2	-	TRBD1	TRBJ2-2	TGTGCCAGCAGCCAAGGACAGGGTGACACCGGGGAGCTGTTTTTT	CASSQGQGDTGELFF
TRBV27	many	TRBD2	TRBJ2-3	TGTGCCAGCAGTTTGGGACTAGGTACAGATACGCAGTATTTT	CASSLGLGTDTQYF
TRBV9	-	-	TRBJ2-3	TGTGCCAGCAGCGTAGGGGGGGCGCCCACAGATACGCAGTATTTT	CASSVGGAPTDTQYF
TRBV18	many	-	TRBJ2-2	TGTGCCAGCTCACCGTTAGGGCTATCGAACACCGGGGAGCTGTTTTTT	CASSPLGLSNTGELFF
TRBV7-9	few	-	TRBJ1-3	TGTGCCAGCAGCTTAGGAGGTTGGGCCATTAGCTCTGGAAACACCATATATTTT	CASSLGGWAISSGNTIYF
TRBV2	many	-	TRBJ1-2	TGTGCCAGCTATGAAAGGGCGGTGGGGTACTATGGCTACACCTTC	CASYERAVGYYGYTF
TRBV5-6	-	-	TRBJ2-7	TGTGCCAGCAGCTTGATGTACGGGTTCGGGGTCAGCTCCTACGAGCAGTACTTC	CASSLMYGFGVSSYEQYF
TRBV11-3	many	-	TRBJ2-1	TGTGCCAGCAGCTTAGACAGGGCGTCCTACAATGAGCAGTTCTTC	CASSLDRASYNEQFF
TRBV11-3	many	-	TRBJ1-6	TGTGCCAGCAGCCCGGGTGGGGCCGCCGTTTTGTCACCCCTCCACTTT	CASSPGGAAVLSPLHF
TRBV28	many	TRBD1	TRBJ2-1	TGTGCCAGCAACCCCCTCACCCTTTCCGGGACAGGATCGTACAATGAGCAGTTCTTC	CASNPLTLSGTGSYNEQFF
TRBV15	few	TRBD1	TRBJ2-2	TGTGCCACCAGCAGATATTATAGGGGGCCCGAGGAGCTGTTTTTT	CATSRYYRGPEELFF
TRBV30	many	-	TRBJ1-3	TGTGCCTGTGCCACCTCTGGAAACACCATATATTTT	CACATSGNTIYF
TRBV7-9	few	TRBD1	TRBJ2-2	TGTGCCAGCAGCACGGACAGGGTCAGCTCCGGGGAGCTGTTTTTT	CASSTDRVSSGELFF
TRBV28	many	-	TRBJ2-5	TGTGCCAGCAGAAAAGGGATAAGAGAGACCCAGTACTTC	CASRKGIRETQYF
TRBV2	many	TRBD1	TRBJ1-1	TGTGCCGGCCTTCATGGGCCAGGGGGGACTGAAGCTTTCTTT	CAGLHGPGGTEAFF
TRBV19	few	-	TRBJ1-5	TGTGCCAGTAGTATCGGGGGCTGGGGCAATCAGCCCCAGCATTTT	CASSIGGWGNQPQHF
TRBV29-1	many	TRBD2	TRBJ2-7	TGCAGCGTTCCCAGCGGGGGGGCCTACGAGCAGTACTTC	CSVPSGGAYEQYF
TRBV2	-	-	TRBJ2-1	TGTGCCACCAGTTTAGACGGAAACAATGAGCAGTTCTTC	CATSLDGNNEQFF
TRBV6-6	-	-	TRBJ1-1	TGTGCCAGCAGTTACATGAGTGGTTCAAACACTGAAGCTTTCTTT	CASSYMSGSNTEAFF
TRBV24-1	few	TRBD2	TRBJ2-3	TGTGCCACCAGTGATTCCTCTAGCGGGGACCCCACAGATACGCAGTATTTT	CATSDSSSGDPTDTQYF
TRBV29-1	many	-	TRBJ1-5	TGCAGCGTTGGCACCCCATTAGGCCAGCCCCAGCATTTT	CSVGTPLGQPQHF
TRBV20-1	many	TRBD2	TRBJ2-3	TGCAGTGCGTCCCTATATAGCGGGGGGATCACAGATACGCAGTATTTT	CSASLYSGGITDTQYF
TRBV7-9	many	TRBD2	TRBJ2-1	TGTGCCAGCAGCTTAGTCCGCGTAGCGGGGGAAAACAATGAGCAGTTCTTC	CASSLVRVAGENNEQFF